This TCR beta chain emerged from a study of blood T cell repertoires in COVID-19. Study information: Some COVID-19 samples were acute and others convalescent; all came from the United States, Italy and Spain. PBMCs, B-cell-depleted T cells, or T cells were the source of the cDNA or gDNA that made up the material.

Source study methods: Cell counts per sample came from amplifying reference gene primers. TCRdb's copy holds only in-frame clones and misses some; the assay was immunoSEQ multiplex PCR. V and J calls and clone size come straight from that table; D and trimming were deduced from the DNA. This sample yields under 150,000 clones, of which around 88% are seen a single time; more than 25% belongs to the top ten. Germline trimming cut 3 bases from V and 0 bases from J; bases unmatched to any gene: 7. The germline CDR1 and CDR2 sequences are KGHDR and SFDVKD. CDR3 length: 16 amino acids. Sequenced: peripheral blood. The chain has TRBV24-1 and TRBJ2-7; 7 bases map to TRBD1. This TCR was recovered from a human donor in a cohort sampled during active COVID-19. The CDR3 protein is CATSDHRTGFSYEQYF. The DNA for the CDR3 is TGTGCCACCAGTGATCATCGGACAGGATTCTCCTACGAGCAGTACTTC.